This T cell receptor beta chain emerged from a study of T cells after somatic rescue of genetic block. The CDR3 is made up of 13 amino acids. Germline-derived CDR1 and CDR2 are KGHSH and LQKENI. Trimming removed 6 bases from V and 6 bases from J, with 12 bases in between. Only in-frame clones appear in the TCRdb table, and some are missing; sequencing was by immunoSEQ multiplex PCR. The sample yields 50,000 to 60,000 clones, around 96% seen once. The clonotype originates from a child under two years old. J is TRBJ1-5 and V is TRBV18, with D perhaps matching TRBD1 (6 bases). The sequenced sample consisted of peripheral blood mononuclear cells (PBMCs). CDR3 in amino acids: CASSFDRSQPQHF. In DNA form, the CDR3 reads TGTGCCAGCTCGTTCGACAGGAGTCAGCCCCAGCATTTT.